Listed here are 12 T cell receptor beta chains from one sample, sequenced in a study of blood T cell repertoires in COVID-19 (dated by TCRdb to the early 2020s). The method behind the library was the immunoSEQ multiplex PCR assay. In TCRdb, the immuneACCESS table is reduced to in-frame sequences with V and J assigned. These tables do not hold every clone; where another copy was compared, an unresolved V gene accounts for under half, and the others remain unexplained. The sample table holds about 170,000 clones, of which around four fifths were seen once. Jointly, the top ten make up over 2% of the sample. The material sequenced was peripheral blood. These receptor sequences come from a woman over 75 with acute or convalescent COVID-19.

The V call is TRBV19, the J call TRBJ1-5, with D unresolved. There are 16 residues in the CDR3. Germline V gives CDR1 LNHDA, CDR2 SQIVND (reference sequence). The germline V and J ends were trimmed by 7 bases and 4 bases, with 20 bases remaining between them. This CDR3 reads CASNPGEGVLNQPQHF. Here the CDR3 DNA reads TGTGCCAGTAATCCCGGGGAGGGCGTGTTAAATCAGCCCCAGCATTTT.

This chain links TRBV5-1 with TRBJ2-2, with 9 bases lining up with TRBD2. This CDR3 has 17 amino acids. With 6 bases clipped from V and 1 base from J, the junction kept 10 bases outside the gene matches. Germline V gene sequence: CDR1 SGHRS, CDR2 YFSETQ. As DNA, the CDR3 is TGCGCCAGCAAACAATCTAGCGGGGTAGAGAACACCGGGGAGCTGTTTTTT. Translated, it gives CASKQSSGVENTGELFF.

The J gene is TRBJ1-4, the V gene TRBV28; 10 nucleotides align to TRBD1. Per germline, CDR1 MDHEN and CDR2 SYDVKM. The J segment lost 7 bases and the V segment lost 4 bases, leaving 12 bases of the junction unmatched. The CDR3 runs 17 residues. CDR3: CASSSQQGQGTGEKLFF. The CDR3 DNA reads TGTGCCAGCAGTTCCCAGCAGGGACAGGGGACGGGTGAAAAACTGTTTTTT.

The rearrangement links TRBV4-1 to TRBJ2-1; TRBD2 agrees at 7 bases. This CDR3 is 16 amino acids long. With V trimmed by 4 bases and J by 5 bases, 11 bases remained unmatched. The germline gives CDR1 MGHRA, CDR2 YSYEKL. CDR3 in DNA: TGCGCCAGCAGCCCACCCGGCGCTAGCGGACACAATGAGCAGTTCTTC. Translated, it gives CASSPPGASGHNEQFF.

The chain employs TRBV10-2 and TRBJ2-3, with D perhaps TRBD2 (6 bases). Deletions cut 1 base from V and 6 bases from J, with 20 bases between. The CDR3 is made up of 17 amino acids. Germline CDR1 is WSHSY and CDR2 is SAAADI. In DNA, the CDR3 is TGCGCCAGCAGTGAGTACCTCACTAGCACCCACAGGGATACGCAGTATTTT. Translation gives CASSEYLTSTHRDTQYF.

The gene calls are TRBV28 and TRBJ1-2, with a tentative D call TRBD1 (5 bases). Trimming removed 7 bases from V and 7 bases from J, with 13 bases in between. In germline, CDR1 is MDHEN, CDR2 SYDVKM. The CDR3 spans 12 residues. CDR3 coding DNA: TGTGCCAGCATGGCATTTCAGGGTGGCTACACCTTC. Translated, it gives CASMAFQGGYTF.

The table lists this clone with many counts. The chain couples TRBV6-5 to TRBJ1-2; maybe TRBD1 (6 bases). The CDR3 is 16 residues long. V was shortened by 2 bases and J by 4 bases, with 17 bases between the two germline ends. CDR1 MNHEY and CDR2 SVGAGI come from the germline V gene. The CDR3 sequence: CASSYGGSYTLYGYTF. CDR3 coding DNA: TGTGCCAGCAGTTACGGGGGCTCCTATACACTCTATGGCTACACCTTC.

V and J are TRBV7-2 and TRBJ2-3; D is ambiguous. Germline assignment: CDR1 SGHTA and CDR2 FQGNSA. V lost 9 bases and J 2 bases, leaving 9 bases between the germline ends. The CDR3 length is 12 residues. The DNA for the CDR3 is TGTGCCAGTCTACCAAACACAGATACGCAGTATTTT. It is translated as CASLPNTDTQYF.

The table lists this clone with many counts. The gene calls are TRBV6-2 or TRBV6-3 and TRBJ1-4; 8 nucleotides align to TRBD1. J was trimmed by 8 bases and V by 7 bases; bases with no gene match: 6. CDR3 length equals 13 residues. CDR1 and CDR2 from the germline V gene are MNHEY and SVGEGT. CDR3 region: CASTPGGSEKLFF. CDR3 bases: TGTGCCAGCACCCCAGGGGGCTCAGAAAAACTGTTTTTT.

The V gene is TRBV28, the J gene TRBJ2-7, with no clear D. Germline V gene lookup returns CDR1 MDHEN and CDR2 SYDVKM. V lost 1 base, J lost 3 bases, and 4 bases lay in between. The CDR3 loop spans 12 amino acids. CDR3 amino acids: CASSLSFYEQYF. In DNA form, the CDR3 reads TGTGCCAGCAGTTTATCTTTCTACGAGCAGTACTTC.

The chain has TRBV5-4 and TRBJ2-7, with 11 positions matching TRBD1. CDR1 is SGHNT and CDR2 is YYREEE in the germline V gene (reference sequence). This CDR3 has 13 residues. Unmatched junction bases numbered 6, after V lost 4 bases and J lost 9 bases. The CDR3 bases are TGTGCCAGCAGCCGGACAGGGGGCAGTGGGCAGTACTTC. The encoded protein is CASSRTGGSGQYF.

The CDR3 DNA reads TGTGCCCAGAGGAAGCCCGGGACTAGCGGGAGGCCCCCCACAGATACGCAGTATTTT. Residues: CAQRKPGTSGRPPTDTQYF. The chain uses TRBV24-1 and TRBJ2-3; 15 nucleotides agree with TRBD2. J was trimmed by 2 bases and V by 12 bases; bases with no gene match: 17. The CDR3 sequence is 19 residues long. Germline values: CDR1 KGHDR, CDR2 SFDVKD.